This TCR beta chain was profiled in a study of blood T cells in healthy people across ages. Trimming shortened V by 3 bases and J by 5 bases, and 13 bases separated the two germline ends. The CDR3 extends over 14 amino acids. Looked up from germline, CDR1 is DFQATT and CDR2 is SNEGSKA (reference sequence). The second PCR ran roughly 6 to 11 cycles with a sample-barcoded 5' primer and J-beta primers. TCRdb used MiXCR to reprocess the 5' RACE reads, holding one entry per CDR3 protein. The profile shows 730,000 or so distinct CDR3 sequences, around two fifths of them singletons. Sequencing was carried out using blood. This clonotype was obtained from a man at least 80 years old in good health. This chain uses TRBV20-1 with TRBJ2-2; perhaps TRBD2 as D (5 bases). The CDR3 coding sequence is TGCAGTGCTAGTGCTCGGTCGGGGACCGGGGAGCTGTTTTTT. Protein product: CSASARSGTGELFF.